The rows below give T cell receptor beta chains drawn from one sample of a study of OX40 agonist ivuxolimab in advanced cancers. Data came from immunoSEQ multiplex PCR; TCRdb stores just in-frame clones and leaves some out. The sample lists approximately 70,000 clones; more than 75% were seen once. The specimen was CD4+ or CD8+ T cells sorted from blood, collected in a trial of the OX40 agonist ivuxolimab. The receptors come from an adult with an advanced solid tumor such as melanoma, head and neck, liver or kidney cancer. CDR3s include the opening cysteine and the closing phenylalanine or tryptophan. Size is omitted from some rows. Given values are once, few, many or a class for expanded clones.

j_call: TRBJ2-1
clone_size: .
v_call: TRBV7-8
cdr3_aa: CASSLYIAGGYNEQFF

j_call: TRBJ1-1
clone_size: once
v_call: TRBV7-8
cdr3_aa: CASSPMSQGTALNTEAFF

j_call: TRBJ1-2
clone_size: few
v_call: TRBV4-2
cdr3_aa: CASSDRGNYGYTF

j_call: TRBJ2-7
clone_size: once
v_call: TRBV7-8
cdr3_aa: CASSLTSGGHLPLVQYF

j_call: TRBJ1-5
clone_size: .
v_call: TRBV10-3
cdr3_aa: CAISDQGVDQPQHF

j_call: TRBJ2-7
clone_size: .
v_call: TRBV7-2
cdr3_aa: CASSRLSSSYEQYF

j_call: TRBJ1-1
clone_size: few
v_call: TRBV7-2
cdr3_aa: CASSLGPGNTEAFF

j_call: TRBJ1-5
clone_size: .
v_call: TRBV5-8
cdr3_aa: CASTVPGAYNQPQHF

j_call: TRBJ1-5
clone_size: .
v_call: TRBV7-2
cdr3_aa: CASRTGSNQPQHF

j_call: TRBJ1-1
clone_size: .
v_call: TRBV7-8
cdr3_aa: CASSVQGRYTEAFF

j_call: TRBJ1-2
clone_size: .
v_call: TRBV5-1
cdr3_aa: CASSRILGDGYTF

j_call: TRBJ1-2
clone_size: .
v_call: TRBV27
cdr3_aa: CASSLSGLFYGYTF

j_call: TRBJ1-1
clone_size: once
v_call: TRBV6-6
cdr3_aa: CASSSGGEVTEAFF

j_call: TRBJ1-1
clone_size: .
v_call: TRBV5-4
cdr3_aa: CASSWGLNTEAFF

j_call: TRBJ1-2
clone_size: .
v_call: TRBV5-1
cdr3_aa: CASSAALSQWDYGYTF